The 5 T cell receptor beta chains reported below all come from one sample, sequenced in a study of cytotoxic CD8 clonotypes in ibrutinib-treated CLL. Clones were read by immunoSEQ multiplex PCR, and TCRdb kept only the in-frame ones, dropping some. This sample has around 310,000 clones, with roughly 85% found just once. Sequences were derived from PBMCs, sampled before ibrutinib treatment. The source is a human donor with chronic lymphocytic leukemia.

This clone was seen just once. The chain has TRBV7-2 and TRBJ2-7, with a possible D match to TRBD1 (6 bases). The CDR3 is 15 amino acids. The germline V gene encodes CDR1 SGHTA and CDR2 FQGNSA. Trimming left V 5 bases short and J 3 bases short, with 17 bases between. CDR3 sequence (DNA): TGTGCCAGCAGCCGAAACAGGGAAACCAACTACGAGCAGTACTTC. Its protein is CASSRNRETNYEQYF.

This rearrangement joins TRBV27 to TRBJ1-2; 11 bases line up with TRBD1. CDR3 length equals 16 residues. CDR1 and CDR2 (germline): MNHEY, SMNVEV (reference sequence). Germline trimming cut 7 bases from V and 2 bases from J; bases unmatched to any gene: 9. CDR3 protein: CASKTLGQGANYGYTF. CDR3 DNA: TGTGCCAGCAAAACACTAGGACAGGGGGCCAACTATGGCTACACCTTC.

J is TRBJ2-7 and V is TRBV30, with 7 bases lining up with TRBD2. Germline assignment: CDR1 GTSNPN and CDR2 SVGIG (reference sequence). The CDR3 spans 16 residues. The junction had 9 bases not matched to a gene; V was cut back by 0 bases and J by 1 base. The CDR3, as DNA: TGTGCCTGGAGTGTACGTTGGAGGCGGGAGTCCTACGAGCAGTACTTC. It codes for CAWSVRWRRESYEQYF.

The gene calls are TRBV7-2 and TRBJ2-3, with D tentatively TRBD2 (5 bases). This CDR3 has 16 amino acids. Germline assignment: CDR1 SGHTA and CDR2 FQGNSA. V lost 4 bases and J 0 bases, leaving 14 bases between the germline ends. CDR3 bases: TGTGCCAGCAGCTATATCCCCCTAGCTAGCACAGATACGCAGTATTTT. Translation gives CASSYIPLASTDTQYF.

The V call is TRBV11-3, the J call TRBJ2-1; 8 bases are shared with TRBD2. From germline, CDR1 is SGHNT and CDR2 YENEEA. CDR3 size: 18 residues. Trimming removed 2 bases from V and 8 bases from J; junction bases left unmatched: 17. CDR3 protein: CASSLRVTSGQYGDEQFF. CDR3 coding DNA: TGTGCCAGCAGCTTAAGGGTCACTAGCGGTCAGTATGGGGATGAGCAGTTCTTC.